The next 18 T cell receptor beta chains were all read from a single sample in a study. TCRdb used MiXCR to reprocess the 5' RACE reads, holding one entry per CDR3 protein. The table has 45,000 to 55,000 distinct CDR3 sequences, approximately 25% seen once; the top ten hold 3.2%. Sequenced input: tumor-infiltrating naive CD4+ T cells sorted from the breast tumor. The sample's subset: naive CD4+ T cells, CD4+CD45RA+CD25-. These receptors were obtained from a female donor with breast cancer.

The chain is built from TRBV9 and TRBJ2-6; D call uncertain. This CDR3 is built from 13 residues. Germline CDR1 SGDLS, CDR2 YYNGEE. Trimming pared 5 bases from V and 4 bases from J, leaving 7 bases between. In DNA form, the CDR3 reads TGTGCCAGCAGGGTTAGCGGGGCCAACGTCCTGACTTTC. This translates into CASRVSGANVLTF.

J is TRBJ2-1 and V is TRBV20-1, with TRBD1 matching 10 bases. Germline assignment: CDR1 DFQATT and CDR2 SNEGSKA (reference sequence). With V trimmed by 3 bases and J by 4 bases, 3 bases remained unmatched. The CDR3 runs to 14 residues. This CDR3 reads CSASAGQGYNEQFF. CDR3 coding DNA: TGCAGTGCTAGCGCGGGACAGGGGTACAATGAGCAGTTCTTC.

This clonotype was seen at least ten times. The genes are TRBV6-5 and TRBJ1-6, with 8 bases fitting TRBD1. The CDR3 spans 16 residues. The germline V gene has CDR1 MNHEY and CDR2 SVGAGI. J gave up 7 bases and V 2 bases, and 7 bases lay outside the gene matches. The CDR3 protein is CASSYARGHSNSPLHF. Here the CDR3 DNA reads TGTGCCAGCAGTTACGCCAGGGGGCATAGCAATTCACCCCTCCACTTT.

Concerning this clonotype: The junction does not match germline at one end; this may be a read error. J is TRBJ2-1 and V is TRBV5-4; tentative D call: TRBD2 (7 bases). CDR1 and CDR2 (germline): SGHNT, YYREEE (reference sequence). There are 16 residues in the CDR3. CDR3 coding DNA: TGTGCCAGCAGCCGGGGGGCAGCCCTATCCTACAATGAGCAGTGCTTC. Its translation: CASSRGAALSYNEQCF.

V is TRBV28 and J is TRBJ2-7, with 8 bases fitting TRBD1. J lost 3 bases, V lost 8 bases, and 3 bases had no gene match. The germline V gene encodes CDR1 MDHEN and CDR2 SYDVKM. CDR3 size: 12 residues. CDR3 in amino acids: CASGTGGYEQYF. Here the CDR3 DNA reads TGTGCCAGCGGTACAGGGGGCTACGAGCAGTACTTC.

This clonotype was detected ten times or more. The V gene is TRBV5-1, the J gene TRBJ2-3; TRBD1 aligns across 7 bases. J was trimmed by 2 bases and V by 4 bases; bases with no gene match: 7. Germline loops: CDR1 SGHRS, CDR2 YFSETQ. This CDR3 has 15 residues. In DNA, the CDR3 is TGCGCCAGCAGCCTGGGGGACAGCTACACAGATACGCAGTATTTT. Protein sequence: CASSLGDSYTDTQYF.

This CDR3 is CASSLVSSSQETQYF. The CDR3 nucleotides read TGTGCCAGCAGCTTAGTATCTAGCAGCCAAGAGACCCAGTACTTC. The gene calls are TRBV7-2 and TRBJ2-5, with TRBD2 as a possible D gene (5 bases). Trimming took off 1 base at V and 1 base at J, with 10 bases between the two ends. Germline-derived CDR1 and CDR2 are SGHTA and FQGNSA. The CDR3 is made up of 15 amino acids.

This clonotype was seen a few times. The V call is TRBV5-1, the J call TRBJ2-1; possible D gene TRBD1, 6 bases. Germline V gives CDR1 SGHRS, CDR2 YFSETQ. The V end was cut by 2 bases, the J end by 9 bases, with 18 bases between. The CDR3 is 15 amino acids. The CDR3 loop is CASSLTGSRVGEQFF. The CDR3 DNA reads as TGCGCCAGCAGCTTAACAGGGTCTCGGGTTGGTGAGCAGTTCTTC.

The chain recombines TRBV7-3 with TRBJ1-1; no clear D gene. The CDR3 totals 13 residues. The germline gives CDR1 SGHTA, CDR2 FQGTGA. The germline V and J ends were trimmed by 4 bases and 0 bases, with 6 bases remaining between them. The chain's CDR3 is CASSSSVNTEAFF. The CDR3 DNA follows: TGTGCCAGCAGCTCATCGGTGAACACTGAAGCTTTCTTT.

Only one count was recorded for this clonotype. V is TRBV6-2 or TRBV6-3 and J is TRBJ2-1; 8 positions agree with TRBD1. This CDR3 is built from 16 residues. Trimming took 7 bases from V and 3 from J; bases not matched to a gene: 11. Germline values: CDR1 MNHEY, CDR2 SVGEGT. CDR3 nucleotides: TGTGCCAGCAACCCACGGGCCGGGACAGGCTACAATGAGCAGTTCTTC. Its translation is CASNPRAGTGYNEQFF.

The chain uses TRBV7-2 and TRBJ2-1; D not resolved. Germline-derived CDR1 and CDR2 are SGHTA and FQGNSA. V was pared by 3 bases and J by 5 bases, with 2 bases between. The CDR3 covers 11 residues. The CDR3 protein is CASSLDNEQFF. The DNA of the CDR3 is TGTGCCAGCAGCTTGGACAATGAGCAGTTCTTC.

This clonotype was recorded a few times. The chain combines TRBV5-1 with TRBJ2-7; D tentatively reads TRBD1 or TRBD2 (6 bases each). Looked up from germline, CDR1 is SGHRS and CDR2 is YFSETQ. V was shortened by 2 bases and J by 0 bases, with 9 bases between the two germline ends. The CDR3 contains 14 residues. Here the CDR3 DNA reads TGCGCCAGCAGCTTCGGGGGCAACTCCTACGAGCAGTACTTC. Translating it yields CASSFGGNSYEQYF.

The table lists this clonotype with a few counts. The gene calls are TRBV7-2 and TRBJ1-5; D is undetermined. V lost 2 bases and J lost 0, with 8 bases in between. The V gene's germline CDR1 is SGHTA and CDR2 FQGNSA. The CDR3 covers 15 residues. The CDR3 nucleotides read TGTGCCAGCAGCTTAAGCAGTTATAGCAATCAGCCCCAGCATTTT. It is translated as CASSLSSYSNQPQHF. The complete variable domain, with remaining parts taken from reference TRBV7-2 and TRBJ1-5, reads GAGVSQSPSNKVTEKGKDVELRCDPISGHTALYWYRQSLGQGLEFLIYFQGNSAPDKSGLPSDRFSAERTGGSVSTLTIQRTQQEDSAVYLCASSLSSYSNQPQHFGDGTRLSIL.

DNA for the CDR3: TGCGCCAGCACACAGGACAGGGGGTCCGGAAACACCATATATTTT. The encoded protein is CASTQDRGSGNTIYF. The chain joins TRBV5-1 to TRBJ1-3, with 10 bases aligning to TRBD1. Losses at the gene ends were 6 bases for V and 4 bases for J; bases not matched to a gene: 7. Germline loops: CDR1 SGHRS, CDR2 YFSETQ. CDR3 size: 15 residues.

The table lists this clonotype with a few counts. V usage is TRBV28 and J usage is TRBJ1-1; D gene unclear. The CDR3 loop spans 14 amino acids. Per the germline V gene, CDR1 is MDHEN and CDR2 is SYDVKM. V was cut by 6 bases and J by 1 base, with 12 bases left in between. As DNA, the CDR3 is TGTGCCAGCAGGACATATATCCAGAACACTGAAGCTTTCTTT. It is translated as CASRTYIQNTEAFF.

This clonotype was counted only a few times. The CDR3 region has the DNA TGTGCCACCAGGGACACCTTGACGGGGGATACGCAGTATTTT. Translation: CATRDTLTGDTQYF. The genes are TRBV6-1 and TRBJ2-3; weak D call: TRBD1 (6 bases). V was pared by 10 bases and J by 6 bases, with 20 bases between. CDR3 length: 14 amino acids. Germline V CDR1 and CDR2: MNHNS, SASEGT.

Of note for this clonotype: Because it lacks the conserved phenylalanine or tryptophan at the end, this CDR3 is likely a read error. This chain links TRBV11-2 with TRBJ1-2; TRBD1 agrees at 8 bases. The germline V gene has CDR1 SGHAT and CDR2 FQNNGV. V dropped 3 bases and J dropped 2; count of bases not matched to a gene: 8. This CDR3 comprises 16 residues. This chain's CDR3 is CASSFSGTGANYGYTC. The CDR3 DNA reads as TGTGCCAGCAGCTTCTCCGGGACAGGAGCCAACTATGGCTACACCTGC.

The sample holds many counts of this clonotype. The chain has TRBV7-2 and TRBJ1-1; D may be TRBD1 (5 bases). Germline V CDR1 and CDR2: SGHTA, FQGNSA. This CDR3 contains 14 residues. Trimming shortened V by 3 bases and J by 4 bases, and 12 bases separated the two germline ends. In nucleotides, the CDR3 is TGTGCCAGCAGCTTGGGACGGCGGGGCACTGAAGCTTTCTTT. Translating it yields CASSLGRRGTEAFF.